One sample yielded the 18 T cell receptor beta chains listed below, sequenced in a study of cytomegalovirus exposure and HLA in healthy donors. PCR amplification relied on 60 Vbeta primers (plus 13 Jbeta primers). The assay was immunoSEQ multiplex PCR, and TCRdb's table has in-frame clones only and misses some. The data show some 110,000 clones, 70% to 80% seen once. The specimen sequenced was PBMCs. The receptors were sampled from a man in his fifties or sixties in good health and CMV-seropositive.

The chain joins TRBV11-3 to TRBJ2-1; 10 bases line up with TRBD1. This CDR3 has 17 residues. V dropped 1 base and J dropped 5; count of bases not matched to a gene: 8. CDR1 is SGHNT, CDR2 YENEEA, per germline. The CDR3 here is CASSLAGPGQGNNEQFF. In DNA, the CDR3 is TGTGCCAGCAGCTTAGCCGGGCCGGGACAGGGGAACAATGAGCAGTTCTTC. The full variable domain, its missing parts supplied by reference TRBV11-3 and TRBJ2-1, is EAGVVQSPRYKIIEKKQPVAFWCNPISGHNTLYWYLQNLGQGPELLIRYENEEAVDDSQLPKDRFSAERLKGVDSTLKIQPAELGDSAVYLCASSLAGPGQGNNEQFFGPGTRLTVL.

The rearrangement joins TRBV30 to TRBJ1-1, with D possibly matching TRBD1 (5 bases). In germline, CDR1 is GTSNPN, CDR2 SVGIG (reference sequence). The CDR3 totals 17 residues. Trimming removed 3 bases from V and 1 base from J, with 21 bases in between. The CDR3 DNA follows: TGTGCCTGGAGGGACGGGCCGGGGGGGGTCGGGAACACTGAAGCTTTCTTT. Its protein product is CAWRDGPGGVGNTEAFF.

This clone has a single count. CDR3 nucleotides: TGTGCCAGCAGTAAGGGACAGGGGGGGAATGAGCAGTTCTTC. As protein: CASSKGQGGNEQFF. This chain links TRBV27 with TRBJ2-1; 11 bases are a match to TRBD1. The germline V gene encodes CDR1 MNHEY and CDR2 SMNVEV (reference sequence). V shed 5 bases, J shed 7 bases, and the junction held 4 bases outside the gene matches. The CDR3 runs 14 residues.

This clone has just one count. The chain joins TRBV28 to TRBJ2-2; D might be TRBD2 (7 bases). V shed 6 bases and J shed 3 bases, with 32 bases lying between them. Germline V gene sequence: CDR1 MDHEN, CDR2 SYDVKM. The length of the CDR3 is 21 residues. CDR3 in amino acids: CASSPARMSPLAGAHTGELFF. As DNA, the CDR3 is TGTGCCAGCAGCCCGGCCCGAATGAGCCCCTTGGCGGGGGCCCACACCGGGGAGCTGTTTTTT.

This clone was seen a handful of times. The chain joins TRBV19 to TRBJ2-3; D unresolved. The CDR3 runs to 14 residues. Deletions cut 3 bases from V and 7 bases from J, with 14 bases between. Germline CDR1 LNHDA, CDR2 SQIVND (reference sequence). CDR3 DNA: TGTGCCAGTAGTATGGCTGTTAGCATGAATACGCAGTATTTT. Translating gives CASSMAVSMNTQYF. The full variable domain, in which reference TRBV19 and TRBJ2-3 provide the parts outside the CDR3, is DGGITQSPKYLFRKEGQNVTLSCEQNLNHDAMYWYRQDPGQGLRLIYYSQIVNDFQKGDIAEGYSVSREKKESFPLTVTSAQKNPTAFYLCASSMAVSMNTQYFGPGTRLTVL.

The chain couples TRBV30 to TRBJ1-3; possibly TRBD1 for D (5 bases). Germline-derived CDR1 and CDR2 are GTSNPN and SVGIG (reference sequence). The ends were cut back, 7 bases at V and 1 base at J, with 17 bases in the middle. The CDR3 spans 15 residues. CDR3 DNA: TGTGCCTTCACCAGGGTCGTGAGTTCTGGAAACACCATATATTTT. Translating it yields CAFTRVVSSGNTIYF.

The gene calls are TRBV18 and TRBJ2-3; 12 nucleotides agree with TRBD2. CDR1 is KGHSH and CDR2 is LQKENI in the germline V gene. Unmatched junction bases numbered 11, after V lost 4 bases and J lost 6 bases. This CDR3 spans 17 amino acids. CDR3 in amino acids: CASSLYTSGGPRDTQYF. Written as DNA, the CDR3 is TGTGCCAGCTCACTGTACACTAGCGGGGGGCCACGGGATACGCAGTATTTT. Full variable domain (rest looked up from reference TRBV18 and TRBJ2-3): NAGVMQNPRHLVRRRGQEARLRCSPMKGHSHVYWYRQLPEEGLKFMVYLQKENIIDESGMPKERFSAEFPKEGPSILRIQQVVRGDSAAYFCASSLYTSGGPRDTQYFGPGTRLTVL.

The chain is built from TRBV11-2 and TRBJ2-3; D remains ambiguous. The V gene's germline CDR1 is SGHAT and CDR2 FQNNGV. Trimming removed 1 base from V and 6 bases from J, with 14 bases in between. The CDR3 loop spans 15 amino acids. The CDR3 is CASSLVPSRSDTQYF. CDR3 sequence (DNA): TGTGCCAGCAGCTTAGTGCCGTCGCGTTCGGATACGCAGTATTTT.

V gene TRBV30 combines with J gene TRBJ2-2; 8 bases agree with TRBD1. The CDR3 is made up of 16 amino acids. Germline lookup yields CDR1 GTSNPN and CDR2 SVGIG (reference sequence). After removal of 1 base from V and 4 bases from J, the junction contained 8 bases not matched to a gene. This CDR3 is CAWSGQRTGPTGELFF. CDR3 bases: TGTGCCTGGAGTGGGCAAAGGACAGGGCCCACCGGGGAGCTGTTTTTT.

V usage is TRBV10-2 and J usage is TRBJ2-2, with 11 bases lining up with TRBD2. Germline trimming cut 5 bases from V and 2 bases from J; bases unmatched to any gene: 4. The CDR3 consists of 16 residues. Germline CDR1 is WSHSY and CDR2 is SAAADI. CDR3 sequence reads: CASSQTSGKNTGELFF. DNA for the CDR3: TGCGCCAGCAGTCAGACTAGCGGGAAAAACACCGGGGAGCTGTTTTTT.

V usage is TRBV28 and J usage is TRBJ1-2, with D unclear. This CDR3 has 16 residues. Trimming cost V 7 bases and J 8 bases, with 26 bases left between them. Germline CDR1 MDHEN, CDR2 SYDVKM. CDR3 DNA sequence: TGTGCCAGCACCCCTCTTGAAACAGTGCCCCGCGGGGGCTACACCTTC. This sequence encodes CASTPLETVPRGGYTF.

This rearrangement joins TRBV6-1 to TRBJ1-1, with 8 bases identical to TRBD1. This CDR3 comprises 15 residues. Trimming cost V 5 bases and J 4 bases; bases outside gene matches: 9. Germline V gene lookup returns CDR1 MNHNS and CDR2 SASEGT. This chain's CDR3 is CASSIDDRGSTEAFF. CDR3 nucleotide sequence: TGTGCCAGCAGTATCGACGACAGGGGCTCCACTGAAGCTTTCTTT.

The chain recombines TRBV19 with TRBJ2-7; 11 nucleotides align to TRBD1. The CDR3 contains 17 residues. Germline CDR1 reads LNHDA; CDR2 reads SQIVND (reference sequence). Germline trimming cut 5 bases from V and 6 bases from J; bases unmatched to any gene: 15. The CDR3 DNA reads as TGTGCCAGTAGTGTTACCACCGGGACAGGGGGTCGTAGCGAGCAGTACTTC. Protein: CASSVTTGTGGRSEQYF.

The genes are TRBV30 and TRBJ1-2; D remains ambiguous. Germline V gene lookup returns CDR1 GTSNPN and CDR2 SVGIG (reference sequence). The CDR3 contains 11 residues. V lost 3 bases and J lost 5, with 7 bases in between. The CDR3 coding sequence is TGTGCCTGGAGGAGCGCTTATGGCTACACCTTC. As protein: CAWRSAYGYTF. Full variable domain (rest looked up from reference TRBV30 and TRBJ1-2): SQTIHQWPATLVQPVGSPLSLECTVEGTSNPNLYWYRQAAGRGLQLLFYSVGIGQISSEVPQNLSASRPQDRQFILSSKKLLLSDSGFYLCAWRSAYGYTFGSGTRLTVV.

The rearrangement uses TRBV25-1 and TRBJ2-1, with 8 bases that match TRBD2. Trimming at V came to 5 bases and at J to 1 base, leaving 13 bases not matched to a gene. The CDR3 extends over 18 amino acids. In germline, CDR1 is MGHDK, CDR2 SYGVNS. This chain's CDR3 is CASSPNQGRGVSYNEQFF. DNA for the CDR3: TGTGCCAGCAGTCCGAATCAGGGGCGGGGGGTTTCCTACAATGAGCAGTTCTTC.

The rearrangement links TRBV25-1 to TRBJ1-2; D perhaps matches TRBD1 (5 bases). V lost 6 bases and J 3 bases, leaving 11 bases between the germline ends. Germline V gives CDR1 MGHDK, CDR2 SYGVNS. CDR3 length: 13 amino acids. CDR3 bases: TGTGCCAGCAGCTCCGACAGTCACTATGGCTACACCTTC. Translated: CASSSDSHYGYTF.

This chain links TRBV29-1 with TRBJ2-2, with D maybe TRBD1 (5 bases). This CDR3 has 14 residues. Trimming cost V 4 bases and J 1 base, with 10 bases left between them. The V gene's germline CDR1 is SQVTM and CDR2 ANQGSEA. Here the CDR3 reads CSVVRAQNTGELFF. The CDR3 coding sequence is TGCAGCGTTGTCAGGGCCCAGAACACCGGGGAGCTGTTTTTT.

This clone occurred once. The chain uses TRBV7-2 and TRBJ1-5; D is uncertain. Looked up from germline, CDR1 is SGHTA and CDR2 is FQGNSA. The length of the CDR3 is 12 residues. The germline V and J ends were trimmed by 5 bases and 3 bases, with 5 bases remaining between them. The CDR3 DNA is TGTGCCAGCAGCACCTACAATCAGCCCCAGCATTTT. Its protein is CASSTYNQPQHF. Variable domain in full (rest from reference TRBV7-2 and TRBJ1-5): GAGVSQSPSNKVTEKGKDVELRCDPISGHTALYWYRQSLGQGLEFLIYFQGNSAPDKSGLPSDRFSAERTGGSVSTLTIQRTQQEDSAVYLCASSTYNQPQHFGDGTRLSIL.